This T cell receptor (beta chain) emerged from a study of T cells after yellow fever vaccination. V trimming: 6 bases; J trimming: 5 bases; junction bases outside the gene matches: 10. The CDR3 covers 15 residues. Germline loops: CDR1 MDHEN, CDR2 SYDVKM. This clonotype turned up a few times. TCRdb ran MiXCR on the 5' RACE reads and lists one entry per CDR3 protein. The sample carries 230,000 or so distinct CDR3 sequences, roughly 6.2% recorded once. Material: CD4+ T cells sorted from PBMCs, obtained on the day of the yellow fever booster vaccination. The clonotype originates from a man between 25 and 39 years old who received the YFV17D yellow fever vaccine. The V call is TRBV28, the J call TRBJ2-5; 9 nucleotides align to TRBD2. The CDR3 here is CASSRPAGGGETQYF. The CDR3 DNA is TGTGCCAGCAGCCGGCCGGCGGGAGGGGGGGAGACCCAGTACTTC.